This is a list of T cell receptor beta chains from one sample in a study of blood T cell repertoires in COVID-19. The protocol was immunoSEQ multiplex PCR, while the TCRdb copy is restricted to in-frame clones and leaves out a portion. The sample records roughly 76,000 clones, roughly 80% being singletons. Sample: peripheral blood. The source is a woman in her seventies with acute or convalescent COVID-19. Each CDR3 is given with its conserved first and last residue. The order of the fields is V gene, J gene, clone size, D gene, CDR3 DNA, CDR3 protein. A D gene is named only where the DNA matches it firmly. For some rows the clone size is stated as once, few or many, or as a class when expanded; others skip it.

TRBV5-1	TRBJ2-1	.	.	TGCGCCAGCAGCGCCGACAGGTTAAGCTCCTACAATGAGCAGTTCTTC	CASSADRLSSYNEQFF
TRBV10-3	TRBJ2-7	few	.	TGTGCCATCAGTGACAAAAGCTCCTTGAACTACGAGCAGTACTTC	CAISDKSSLNYEQYF
TRBV9	TRBJ2-6	.	.	TGTGCCAGCAGCCCGGGATCTGGGGCCAACGTCCTGACTTTC	CASSPGSGANVLTF
TRBV5-1	TRBJ2-7	.	.	TGCGCCAGCAGCTTGGACACAATCTCCTACGAGCAGTACTTC	CASSLDTISYEQYF
TRBV19	TRBJ2-3	.	.	TGTGCCAGTAGTACGGGACTTACAGATACGCAGTATTTT	CASSTGLTDTQYF
TRBV7-9	TRBJ2-6	.	.	TGTGCCAGCAGCTTAGATGCGTTTGGGGCCAACGTCCTGACTTTC	CASSLDAFGANVLTF
TRBV18	TRBJ2-7	.	.	TGTGCCAGCTCGCGAACAGGATCCTACGAGCAGTACTTC	CASSRTGSYEQYF
TRBV18	TRBJ1-1	few	.	TGTGCCAGCTCACCAATACAGGAGAACACTGAAGCTTTCTTT	CASSPIQENTEAFF
TRBV5-4	TRBJ2-3	once	TRBD2	TGTGCCAGCAGCATACCTGGGACTAGCGGGAGATTTGCAGATACGCAGTATTTT	CASSIPGTSGRFADTQYF
TRBV19	TRBJ1-6	.	.	TGTGCCAGTAGTATCGTCGACAGTGTTAATTCACCCCTCCACTTT	CASSIVDSVNSPLHF
TRBV29-1	TRBJ2-5	.	TRBD1	TGCAGCGTTGAATGGACAGGAAGCCAAGAGACCCAGTACTTC	CSVEWTGSQETQYF
TRBV24-1	TRBJ2-1	.	.	TGTGCCACCAGTGACGCTAGCCGTACTGATGAGCAGTTCTTC	CATSDASRTDEQFF
TRBV28	TRBJ1-5	few	.	TGTGCCAGCAGATCGCAGGGGAGATTTTGGGATCAGCCCCAGCATTTT	CASRSQGRFWDQPQHF
TRBV29-1	TRBJ1-2	.	TRBD1	TGCAGCGGCCGACAGGGGGCGGACCTCTCTAGTGGCTACACCTTC	CSGRQGADLSSGYTF
TRBV5-1	TRBJ2-1	.	.	TGCGCCAGCAGCGGGGGGACGCCTTCCTACAATGAGCAGTTCTTC	CASSGGTPSYNEQFF
TRBV19	TRBJ2-6	.	.	TGTGCCAGTATCGATGGGACGCTTGGGGGGTCTGGGGCCAACGTCCTGACTTTC	CASIDGTLGGSGANVLTF
TRBV2	TRBJ2-1	.	TRBD1	TGTGCCAGCAGGGGAGGACAGGGTCTTATCGATGAGCAGTTCTTC	CASRGGQGLIDEQFF
TRBV6-5	TRBJ1-1	.	.	TGTGCCAGCAGTAAGGACAGCTTTGGATCTTTCTTT	CASSKDSFGSFF
TRBV24-1	TRBJ2-2	.	TRBD1	TGTGCCACCCGGGGACAGGGGTCCACCGGGGAGCTGTTTTTT	CATRGQGSTGELFF
TRBV5-5	TRBJ2-7	.	.	TGTGCCAGCAGCCCCCGAAGTGTGACGCGGCTCGAGCAGTACTTC	CASSPRSVTRLEQYF
TRBV7-6	TRBJ2-7	.	TRBD1	TGTGCCAGCAGCCCTGACAGGGCCTCCTACGAGCAGTACTTC	CASSPDRASYEQYF
TRBV7-2	TRBJ2-1	.	.	TGTGCCAGCAGCTTAGGTAGTGCGGGCAATGAGCAGTTCTTC	CASSLGSAGNEQFF
TRBV4-1	TRBJ1-3	.	.	TGCGCCAGCAGCCAACTTGACAGTGCCGGAAACACCATATATTTT	CASSQLDSAGNTIYF
TRBV2	TRBJ2-3	.	TRBD1	TGTGCCAGCAGTTCGGACAGGGCTCCAGATACGCAGTATTTT	CASSSDRAPDTQYF
TRBV24-1	TRBJ2-3	.	TRBD1	TGTGCCACCAGTGTGGGGACAGGGCCTTTAGATACGCAGTATTTT	CATSVGTGPLDTQYF
TRBV7-2	TRBJ2-7	.	TRBD1	TGTGCCAGCAGCTACGGACAGGGGACCTACGAGCAGTACTTC	CASSYGQGTYEQYF
TRBV30	TRBJ2-7	.	.	TGTGCCTGGACCAAAACCCAGTCCTACGAGCAGTACTTC	CAWTKTQSYEQYF
TRBV5-8	TRBJ2-1	once	.	TGTGCCAGCAGCTTAGGAGATAATGAGCAGTTCTTC	CASSLGDNEQFF
TRBV2	TRBJ1-2	few	.	TGTGCCAGCACTGAAGTTGGCCCATATGGCTACACCTTC	CASTEVGPYGYTF
TRBV6-2/TRBV6-3	TRBJ2-1	.	TRBD2	TGTGCCAGCAGTTACCCGACATCCGGGACTAGCGGGAGGGCCAATAATGAGCAGTTCTTC	CASSYPTSGTSGRANNEQFF
TRBV7-9	TRBJ2-7	.	TRBD1	TGTGCCAGCAGCGACCCGGGACAGAGCTACGAGCAGTACTTC	CASSDPGQSYEQYF
TRBV5-1	TRBJ1-3	once	.	TGCGCCAGCAGCGAACCAGTCTCTGGAAACACCATATATTTT	CASSEPVSGNTIYF
TRBV5-6	TRBJ2-1	few	.	TGTGCCAGCAGCTTGGGAACAGGGAGCTCCTACAATGAGCAGTTCTTC	CASSLGTGSSYNEQFF
TRBV19	TRBJ1-5	.	.	TGTGCCAGCAAGTTTGGGGGCGCGTTCGGCAATCAGCCCCAGCATTTT	CASKFGGAFGNQPQHF
TRBV5-1	TRBJ2-1	once	.	TGCGCCAGCAGCTTGGCCGGGAGAAACAATGAGCAGTTCTTC	CASSLAGRNNEQFF
TRBV5-1	TRBJ2-5	.	.	TGCGCCAGCAGCTCAATTACAGGGACGACTTGGGAGACCCAGTACTTC	CASSSITGTTWETQYF
TRBV21-1	TRBJ2-3	.	.	TGTGCCAGCAGCAAACGTCCCATCCAACTCAGCACAGATACGCAGTATTTT	CASSKRPIQLSTDTQYF
TRBV6-5	TRBJ1-4	.	.	TGTGCCAGCAGTTACTATAGAGGAGAAAAACTGTTTTTT	CASSYYRGEKLFF
TRBV29-1	TRBJ2-7	.	.	TGCAGCGCGACAGCCTCCTACGAGCAGTACTTC	CSATASYEQYF
TRBV10-1	TRBJ2-3	once	TRBD2	TGCGCCAGCAGTGAGTCGGGCGGGAGGGCCCCTGGTTACGCAGATACGCAGTATTTT	CASSESGGRAPGYADTQYF
TRBV5-1	TRBJ1-4	once	.	TGCGCCAGCAGCTTGGGCCCACGGGGGATTAAAGAAAAACTGTTTTTT	CASSLGPRGIKEKLFF
TRBV18	TRBJ2-1	.	.	TGTGCCAGCTCACTCGACCCCAGGGAAGGACTATACAATGAGCAGTTCTTC	CASSLDPREGLYNEQFF
TRBV24-1	TRBJ2-1	.	TRBD2	TGTGCCACCAGTGATCATAGCGGGAGGGCCCCCTACAATGAGCAGTTCTTC	CATSDHSGRAPYNEQFF